Following are 21 T cell receptor beta chains from one sample sequenced in a study of blood T cell repertoires in COVID-19. TCRdb keeps only in-frame clones here, not all; method: immunoSEQ multiplex PCR. Among approximately 200,000 clones, roughly 76% were seen once, and the ten largest hold approximately 5.4%. The sample consisted of peripheral blood. The receptor set was obtained from a human donor in a cohort sampled during active COVID-19.

This clone occurred once. The chain carries TRBV6-5 and TRBJ1-5; D not resolved. The CDR3 covers 12 residues. The germline V gene encodes CDR1 MNHEY and CDR2 SVGAGI. Deletions cut 5 bases from V and 6 bases from J, with 8 bases between. The CDR3 here is CASSTGGQPQHF. The CDR3 DNA is TGTGCCAGCAGTACGGGAGGTCAGCCCCAGCATTTT.

The CDR3 coding sequence is TGCGCCAGCAGCCCCCGGGGACTAGCGGGTGCTACCTCCTACAATGAGCAGTTCTTC. Protein: CASSPRGLAGATSYNEQFF. The gene calls are TRBV4-1 and TRBJ2-1, with 12 bases that match TRBD2. CDR3 size: 19 residues. V shed 4 bases, J shed 0 bases, and the junction held 10 bases outside the gene matches. Germline-derived CDR1 and CDR2 are MGHRA and YSYEKL.

CDR3 in amino acids: CASSYLNRGHISGANVLTF. The CDR3 region has the DNA TGTGCCAGCAGTTACCTGAACAGGGGTCACATATCTGGGGCCAACGTCCTGACTTTC. The J gene is TRBJ2-6, the V gene TRBV6-2 or TRBV6-3, with 7 bases matching TRBD1. Losses at the gene ends were 2 bases for V and 1 base for J; bases not matched to a gene: 11. Per germline, CDR1 MNHEY and CDR2 SVGEGT. The CDR3 sequence is 19 residues long.

This sequence joins TRBV4-3 and TRBJ1-1; 8 nucleotides align to TRBD1. The CDR3 is 17 residues long. After removal of 0 bases from V and 4 bases from J, the junction contained 10 bases not matched to a gene. The germline V gene encodes CDR1 LGHNA and CDR2 YSLEER. CDR3 coding DNA: TGCGCCAGCAGCCAAGAGGTCAGGGGGCGCGGGGCCACTGAAGCTTTCTTT. It codes for CASSQEVRGRGATEAFF.

This chain joins TRBV28 and TRBJ1-2, with 7 positions matching TRBD1. This CDR3 contains 14 residues. The trim removed 5 bases at V and 8 bases at J, leaving 11 bases unmatched. Germline V lookup: CDR1 MDHEN, CDR2 SYDVKM. This CDR3 is CASSLLTGSIGYTF. The DNA for the CDR3 is TGTGCCAGCAGTCTGCTGACAGGGTCTATCGGCTACACCTTC.

This chain uses TRBV28 with TRBJ2-7; 9 nucleotides align to TRBD1. CDR1 and CDR2 from the germline V gene are MDHEN and SYDVKM. The CDR3 is 16 amino acids. With 5 bases clipped from V and 2 bases from J, the junction kept 10 bases outside the gene matches. CDR3 DNA: TGTGCCAGCAGTCCACCACCGGGACAGGGCCCCTACGAGCAGTACTTC. Its translation is CASSPPPGQGPYEQYF.

The genes are TRBV5-5 and TRBJ2-1; tentative D call: TRBD1 (5 bases). Between the trimmed V and J ends, which lost 0 bases and 3 bases, there was a span of 7 bases. The CDR3 contains 14 residues. CDR1 is SGHKS, CDR2 YYEKEE, per germline (reference sequence). DNA of the CDR3: TGTGCCAGCAGCTTGGAGGACAACTACAATGAGCAGTTCTTC. This sequence encodes CASSLEDNYNEQFF.

Details on this clone: A read error likely explains this, since a far larger clone differs by one base. The chain carries TRBV27 and TRBJ2-7; 7 positions agree with TRBD1. Trimming cost V 6 bases and J 2 bases; bases outside gene matches: 4. Germline V gene lookup returns CDR1 MNHEY and CDR2 SMNVEV (reference sequence). This CDR3 has 13 residues. DNA of the CDR3: TGTGCCAGCAGCCGGGACAGCGCCTACGAGCAGTACTTC. Protein: CASSRDSAYEQYF.

This clone was seen a single time. The CDR3 nucleotides read TGTGCCAGCAGCCAACTCTCAGGGAGGAACTATGGCTACACCTTC. It yields the protein CASSQLSGRNYGYTF. The rearrangement links TRBV3-1 (or the pseudogene TRBV3-2) to TRBJ1-2; TRBD1 might be the D (5 bases). CDR1 is LGHDT and CDR2 is YNNKEL in the germline V gene (reference sequence). V lost 2 bases and J lost 2, with 12 bases in between. The CDR3 covers 15 residues.

The chain combines TRBV18 with TRBJ1-4; the match to TRBD1 covers 9 bases. Trimming removed 4 bases from V and 8 bases from J; junction bases left unmatched: 5. Per the germline V gene, CDR1 is KGHSH and CDR2 is LQKENI. The CDR3 sequence is 14 residues long. CDR3 sequence reads: CASSLRTGDEKLFF. CDR3 DNA: TGTGCCAGCTCACTTAGGACAGGGGACGAAAAACTGTTTTTT.

This clone showed up just a few times. The V gene is TRBV28, the J gene TRBJ1-1; D might be TRBD1 (5 bases). Trimming took 5 bases from V and 4 from J, leaving 17 bases between them. Germline V lookup: CDR1 MDHEN, CDR2 SYDVKM. There are 15 residues in the CDR3. The chain's CDR3 is CASSPPDSLGTEAFF. CDR3 coding DNA: TGTGCCAGCAGTCCCCCAGACAGTTTGGGCACTGAAGCTTTCTTT.

The chain combines TRBV19 with TRBJ2-3, with 7 positions matching TRBD2. After removal of 6 bases from V and 1 base from J, the junction contained 7 bases not matched to a gene. CDR1 LNHDA and CDR2 SQIVND come from the germline V gene (reference sequence). CDR3 length: 15 amino acids. The CDR3 nucleotides are TGTGCCAGTAGCCTCACTAGCGTCGGCACAGATACGCAGTATTTT. It translates to CASSLTSVGTDTQYF.

This chain joins TRBV3-1 (or the pseudogene TRBV3-2) and TRBJ2-5; maybe TRBD2 (6 bases). CDR1 LGHDT and CDR2 YNNKEL come from the germline V gene (reference sequence). The CDR3 runs 14 residues. V was shortened by 3 bases and J by 5 bases, with 13 bases between the two germline ends. This CDR3 reads CASSHSGGSETQYF. The CDR3 nucleotides read TGTGCCAGCAGCCACTCCGGGGGTTCGGAGACCCAGTACTTC.

This clone appeared a single time. This sequence joins TRBV28 and TRBJ2-1, with a tentative D call TRBD1 (6 bases). Trimming removed 3 bases at V and 10 bases at J, with 13 bases between. CDR1 and CDR2 from the germline V gene are MDHEN and SYDVKM. The CDR3 is made up of 13 amino acids. The CDR3 nucleotides are TGTGCCAGCAGTTTTAAGGGGGTCCCCGAGCAGTTCTTC. Its translation: CASSFKGVPEQFF.

A few counts support this clone. The CDR3 DNA follows: TGTGCCACCAGTGATTTGTCGGGGTATCAGCCCCAGCATTTT. It codes for CATSDLSGYQPQHF. The J gene is TRBJ1-5, the V gene TRBV24-1; D is unresolved. This CDR3 is built from 14 residues. Germline CDR1 is KGHDR and CDR2 is SFDVKD. With 0 bases removed from V and 5 bases from J, the gap between germline ends came to 7 bases.

The CDR3 region has the DNA TGTGCCAGCAGTCCTCGAAAGGGGTCCTACGAGCAGTACTTC. Translating it yields CASSPRKGSYEQYF. The V gene is TRBV27, the J gene TRBJ2-7, with D perhaps TRBD1 (5 bases). The CDR3 consists of 14 residues. The V gene lost 5 bases and the J gene lost 1 base, with 12 bases spanning the gap. Germline V gives CDR1 MNHEY, CDR2 SMNVEV (reference sequence).

This sequence joins TRBV9 and TRBJ2-3; D is uncertain. Germline loops: CDR1 SGDLS, CDR2 YYNGEE. Between the trimmed V and J ends, which lost 4 bases and 0 bases, there was a span of 15 bases. The length of the CDR3 is 16 residues. CDR3 loop: CASSPLVPSSTDTQYF. CDR3 bases: TGTGCCAGCAGCCCTCTAGTCCCTTCTAGCACAGATACGCAGTATTTT. Variable domain in full (rest from reference TRBV9 and TRBJ2-3): DSGVTQTPKHLITATGQRVTLRCSPRSGDLSVYWYQQSLDQGLQFLIQYYNGEERAKGNILERFSAQQFPDLHSELNLSSLELGDSALYFCASSPLVPSSTDTQYFGPGTRLTVL.

Ten or more counts support this clone. The rearrangement joins TRBV27 to TRBJ2-3; 10 bases align to TRBD2. Trimming took 3 bases from V and 6 from J; bases not matched to a gene: 3. The germline V gene has CDR1 MNHEY and CDR2 SMNVEV (reference sequence). The CDR3 length is 14 residues. The CDR3 is CASSLTSGWDTQYF. The CDR3 coding sequence is TGTGCCAGCAGTTTGACTAGCGGGTGGGATACGCAGTATTTT.

The gene calls are TRBV6-2 or TRBV6-3 and TRBJ2-7, with 8 bases matching TRBD1. The CDR3 totals 14 residues. The V segment lost 1 base and the J segment 3 bases; nucleotides outside the gene matches: 2. Germline V lookup: CDR1 MNHEY, CDR2 SVGEGT. CDR3 loop: CASSYLGTGYEQYF. The CDR3 DNA is TGTGCCAGCAGTTACTTGGGGACAGGCTACGAGCAGTACTTC.

As to this clone: A read error may produce the germline difference seen at one junction end. The chain couples TRBV12-3 or TRBV12-4 to TRBJ2-1; D gene unclear. The CDR3 totals 13 residues. This CDR3 reads CASRLDNINEQFF. The CDR3 DNA reads as TGTGCCAGCAGGTTAGACAACATCAATGAGCAGTTCTTC.

The chain has TRBV9 and TRBJ2-2; TRBD1 is a possible D gene (6 bases). The germline V gene has CDR1 SGDLS and CDR2 YYNGEE. Trimming cost V 1 base and J 4 bases, with 8 bases left between them. CDR3 length: 14 amino acids. This CDR3 reads CASSVRQATGELFF. The DNA for the CDR3 is TGTGCCAGCAGCGTACGACAGGCCACCGGGGAGCTGTTTTTT.